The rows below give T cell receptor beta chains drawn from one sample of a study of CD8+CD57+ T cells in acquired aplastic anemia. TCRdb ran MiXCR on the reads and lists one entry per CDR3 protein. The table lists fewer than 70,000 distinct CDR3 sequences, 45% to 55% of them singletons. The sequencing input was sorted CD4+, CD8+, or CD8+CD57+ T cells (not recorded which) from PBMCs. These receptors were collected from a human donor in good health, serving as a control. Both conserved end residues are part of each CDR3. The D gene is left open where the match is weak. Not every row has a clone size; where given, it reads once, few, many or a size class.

cdr3_aa: CASSSAYNEQFF; cdr3_nt: TGTGCCAGCAGCTCGGCCTACAATGAGCAGTTCTTC; j_call: TRBJ2-1; d_call: .; v_call: TRBV7-9; clone_size: few
cdr3_aa: CASTAGELTYNEQFF; cdr3_nt: TGTGCCAGCACTGCGGGGGAGTTGACCTACAATGAGCAGTTCTTC; j_call: TRBJ2-1; d_call: TRBD2; v_call: TRBV7-9; clone_size: many
cdr3_aa: CASSFEANYGYTF; cdr3_nt: TGTGCCAGCAGCTTCGAAGCTAACTATGGCTACACCTTC; j_call: TRBJ1-2; d_call: .; v_call: TRBV7-6; clone_size: medium-sized
cdr3_aa: CASTRGRGAFF; cdr3_nt: TGTGCCAGTACGAGGGGGCGAGGGGCTTTCTTT; j_call: TRBJ1-1; d_call: TRBD1; v_call: TRBV19; clone_size: .
cdr3_aa: CASSEVASGTGELFF; cdr3_nt: TGTGCCAGCAGTGAAGTGGCTAGCGGAACCGGGGAGCTGTTTTTT; j_call: TRBJ2-2; d_call: TRBD2; v_call: TRBV2; clone_size: many
cdr3_aa: CSASSRDSGEQFF; cdr3_nt: TGCAGTGCTTCCTCCCGGGACTCCGGAGAGCAGTTCTTC; j_call: TRBJ2-1; d_call: .; v_call: TRBV20-1; clone_size: many
cdr3_aa: CASSLSVTEAFF; cdr3_nt: TGTGCCAGCAGCTTAAGCGTCACTGAAGCTTTCTTT; j_call: TRBJ1-1; d_call: .; v_call: TRBV7-9; clone_size: .
cdr3_aa: CASSEGLQYGYTF; cdr3_nt: TGTGCCAGCAGTGAAGGTCTACAGTATGGCTACACCTTC; j_call: TRBJ1-2; d_call: .; v_call: TRBV2; clone_size: few
cdr3_aa: CASALTSGRVQETQYF; cdr3_nt: TGTGCTAGTGCTTTGACTAGCGGACGCGTCCAAGAGACCCAGTACTTC; j_call: TRBJ2-5; d_call: TRBD2; v_call: TRBV12-5; clone_size: .
cdr3_aa: CASSLFLCANYGYTF; cdr3_nt: TGTGCCAGCAGCTTATTCTTATGTGCTAACTATGGCTACACCTTC; j_call: TRBJ1-2; d_call: .; v_call: TRBV11-1; clone_size: .
cdr3_aa: CASSLGTSGISTDTQYF; cdr3_nt: TGTGCCAGCAGCTTAGGGACTAGCGGGATTAGCACAGATACGCAGTATTTT; j_call: TRBJ2-3; d_call: TRBD2; v_call: TRBV11-1; clone_size: few
cdr3_aa: CASKTSGRSTDTQYF; cdr3_nt: TGTGCCAGCAAGACTAGCGGGAGGAGCACAGATACGCAGTATTTT; j_call: TRBJ2-3; d_call: TRBD2; v_call: TRBV25-1; clone_size: .
cdr3_aa: CASSRQGGNYGYTF; cdr3_nt: TGTGCCAGCAGTAGACAGGGTGGTAACTATGGCTACACCTTC; j_call: TRBJ1-2; d_call: TRBD1; v_call: TRBV25-1; clone_size: .
cdr3_aa: CASSLRGTGGTDTQYF; cdr3_nt: TGTGCCAGCAGTTTACGTGGGACAGGGGGCACAGATACGCAGTATTTT; j_call: TRBJ2-3; d_call: TRBD1; v_call: TRBV27; clone_size: .
cdr3_aa: CASSIRQMTPGEAGELFF; cdr3_nt: TGTGCCAGTAGTATCCGACAAATGACGCCCGGCGAAGCCGGGGAGCTGTTTTTT; j_call: TRBJ2-2; d_call: .; v_call: TRBV19; clone_size: .
cdr3_aa: CAIQRGAGYEQYF; cdr3_nt: TGTGCCATCCAACGGGGGGCGGGGTACGAGCAGTACTTC; j_call: TRBJ2-7; d_call: .; v_call: TRBV10-3; clone_size: .
cdr3_aa: CASNQDYPGVGYEQYF; cdr3_nt: TGTGCCAGCAACCAAGATTATCCAGGGGTTGGCTACGAGCAGTACTTC; j_call: TRBJ2-7; d_call: .; v_call: TRBV4-2; clone_size: many
cdr3_aa: CSARDQGTAQFF; cdr3_nt: TGCAGTGCTAGGGACCAGGGAACGGCGCAGTTCTTC; j_call: TRBJ2-1; d_call: .; v_call: TRBV20-1; clone_size: .
cdr3_aa: CAWSDPTRRNTEAFF; cdr3_nt: TGTGCCTGGAGTGACCCTACGCGGAGGAACACTGAAGCTTTCTTT; j_call: TRBJ1-1; d_call: .; v_call: TRBV30; clone_size: .
cdr3_aa: CASSSRVNSYEQYF; cdr3_nt: TGTGCCAGTAGTAGCAGGGTAAACTCCTACGAGCAGTACTTC; j_call: TRBJ2-7; d_call: .; v_call: TRBV19; clone_size: once
cdr3_aa: CASSLRLGDYNSPLHF; cdr3_nt: TGTGCCAGCAGCCTGCGACTCGGGGATTATAATTCACCCCTCCACTTT; j_call: TRBJ1-6; d_call: .; v_call: TRBV14; clone_size: many
cdr3_aa: CASSGQVQETQYF; cdr3_nt: TGTGCCAGCAGTGGACAGGTCCAAGAGACCCAGTACTTC; j_call: TRBJ2-5; d_call: .; v_call: TRBV2; clone_size: once
cdr3_aa: CASSLLSGEGSYEQYF; cdr3_nt: TGTGCCAGCAGCCTACTTTCCGGGGAGGGGTCCTACGAGCAGTACTTC; j_call: TRBJ2-7; d_call: TRBD2; v_call: TRBV6-5; clone_size: many
cdr3_aa: CSATGGNQPQRF; cdr3_nt: TGCAGTGCTACGGGAGGCAATCAGCCCCAGCGTTTT; j_call: TRBJ1-5; d_call: .; v_call: TRBV20-1; clone_size: .
cdr3_aa: CASSQDLSRGTGFYEQYF; cdr3_nt: TGCGCCAGCAGCCAAGATCTCTCCCGCGGGACAGGGTTTTACGAGCAGTACTTC; j_call: TRBJ2-7; d_call: TRBD1; v_call: TRBV4-3; clone_size: .
cdr3_aa: CATSDLTGLSTGELFF; cdr3_nt: TGTGCCACCAGTGATTTGACAGGGTTGAGCACCGGGGAGCTGTTTTTT; j_call: TRBJ2-2; d_call: .; v_call: TRBV24-1; clone_size: .
cdr3_aa: CASSRQGGYYEQYF; cdr3_nt: TGTGCCAGCAGTCGACAGGGTGGGTACTACGAGCAGTACTTC; j_call: TRBJ2-7; d_call: TRBD1; v_call: TRBV7-9; clone_size: many
cdr3_aa: CASSSEGSPADTQYF; cdr3_nt: TGTGCCAGCAGTTCCGAAGGGTCACCCGCAGATACGCAGTATTTT; j_call: TRBJ2-3; d_call: .; v_call: TRBV7-2; clone_size: many
cdr3_aa: CASSARQADYGYTF; cdr3_nt: TGTGCCAGCAGTGCCCGACAGGCCGACTATGGCTACACCTTC; j_call: TRBJ1-2; d_call: .; v_call: TRBV15; clone_size: .
cdr3_aa: CASSPGGASVSEQYF; cdr3_nt: TGCGCCAGCAGCCCCGGCGGGGCATCGGTTTCCGAGCAGTACTTC; j_call: TRBJ2-7; d_call: .; v_call: TRBV10-2; clone_size: .
cdr3_aa: CSVTGLSYEQYF; cdr3_nt: TGCAGCGTTACGGGGCTCTCCTACGAGCAGTACTTC; j_call: TRBJ2-7; d_call: .; v_call: TRBV29-1; clone_size: .
cdr3_aa: CAISESSMTGGYGYTF; cdr3_nt: TGTGCCATCAGTGAGTCGAGCATGACAGGAGGCTATGGCTACACCTTC; j_call: TRBJ1-2; d_call: .; v_call: TRBV10-3; clone_size: .
cdr3_aa: CSARDVSSGRDIYEQYF; cdr3_nt: TGCAGTGCTAGAGACGTATCTAGCGGGAGGGATATATACGAGCAGTACTTC; j_call: TRBJ2-7; d_call: TRBD2; v_call: TRBV20-1; clone_size: .
cdr3_aa: CASMWSGSPYNEQFF; cdr3_nt: TGTGCCAGCATGTGGTCAGGCTCCCCTTACAATGAGCAGTTCTTC; j_call: TRBJ2-1; d_call: .; v_call: TRBV25-1; clone_size: .
cdr3_aa: CASSIQSYNSPLHF; cdr3_nt: TGTGCCAGTAGTATACAGTCCTATAATTCACCCCTCCACTTT; j_call: TRBJ1-6; d_call: .; v_call: TRBV19; clone_size: once
cdr3_aa: CATSISGTGYEQYF; cdr3_nt: TGTGCCACCAGCATCTCGGGGACAGGGTACGAGCAGTACTTC; j_call: TRBJ2-7; d_call: TRBD1; v_call: TRBV15; clone_size: few
cdr3_aa: CASSVSGGHGDTQYF; cdr3_nt: TGTGCCAGCAGCGTTAGCGGGGGGCATGGGGATACGCAGTATTTT; j_call: TRBJ2-3; d_call: TRBD2; v_call: TRBV9; clone_size: .
cdr3_aa: CASSVGTVGEQYF; cdr3_nt: TGTGCCAGCAGCGTCGGGACAGTAGGCGAGCAGTACTTC; j_call: TRBJ2-7; d_call: TRBD1; v_call: TRBV2; clone_size: .
cdr3_aa: CASSLVRTVAGTGELFF; cdr3_nt: TGCGCCAGCAGCTTGGTGCGGACCGTCGCTGGCACCGGGGAGCTGTTTTTT; j_call: TRBJ2-2; d_call: .; v_call: TRBV5-1; clone_size: many
cdr3_aa: CSARGDSGRSNEQFF; cdr3_nt: TGCAGTGCTAGAGGCGATAGCGGGAGGTCTAATGAGCAGTTCTTC; j_call: TRBJ2-1; d_call: TRBD2; v_call: TRBV20-1; clone_size: .
cdr3_aa: CASRQGEGTQYF; cdr3_nt: TGTGCCAGTAGGCAGGGCGAGGGTACGCAGTATTTT; j_call: TRBJ2-3; d_call: .; v_call: TRBV19; clone_size: medium-sized
cdr3_aa: CAREHAATDTQYF; cdr3_nt: TGTGCCAGGGAACATGCCGCCACAGATACGCAGTATTTT; j_call: TRBJ2-3; d_call: .; v_call: TRBV19; clone_size: .
cdr3_aa: CASRNRAENTEAFF; cdr3_nt: TGCGCCAGCAGGAATCGGGCGGAAAACACTGAAGCTTTCTTT; j_call: TRBJ1-1; d_call: .; v_call: TRBV4-1; clone_size: .
cdr3_aa: CASSASPGIAAYEQYF; cdr3_nt: TGTGCCAGCAGCGCCTCACCCGGGATAGCCGCCTACGAGCAGTACTTC; j_call: TRBJ2-7; d_call: .; v_call: TRBV9; clone_size: .
cdr3_aa: CASSAGTGGTEAFF; cdr3_nt: TGTGCCAGCAGTGCCGGGACAGGGGGCACTGAAGCTTTCTTT; j_call: TRBJ1-1; d_call: TRBD1; v_call: TRBV6-4; clone_size: many
cdr3_aa: CASAGTSRTEAFF; cdr3_nt: TGTGCCTCCGCCGGGACTTCTCGGACTGAAGCTTTCTTT; j_call: TRBJ1-1; d_call: .; v_call: TRBV10-3; clone_size: .
cdr3_aa: CASSQDVQTPLHF; cdr3_nt: TGCGCCAGCAGCCAAGATGTCCAGACACCCCTCCACTTT; j_call: TRBJ1-6; d_call: .; v_call: TRBV4-3; clone_size: .
cdr3_aa: CASSWGLASTDTQYF; cdr3_nt: TGTGCCAGCAGCTGGGGACTAGCAAGCACAGATACGCAGTATTTT; j_call: TRBJ2-3; d_call: TRBD2; v_call: TRBV5-6; clone_size: .
cdr3_aa: CASSPGQVDTYEQYF; cdr3_nt: TGTGCCAGCAGTCCAGGACAAGTGGATACCTACGAGCAGTACTTC; j_call: TRBJ2-7; d_call: .; v_call: TRBV27; clone_size: many
cdr3_aa: CASSPSNSPLHF; cdr3_nt: TGTGCCAGCAGTCCTTCTAATTCACCCCTCCACTTT; j_call: TRBJ1-6; d_call: .; v_call: TRBV27; clone_size: many
cdr3_aa: CSARDPGQFGANVLTF; cdr3_nt: TGCAGTGCTAGAGATCCTGGACAGTTTGGGGCCAACGTCCTGACTTTC; j_call: TRBJ2-6; d_call: .; v_call: TRBV20-1; clone_size: once
cdr3_aa: CASSPGGKGLSYEQYF; cdr3_nt: TGTGCCAGCAGCCCAGGAGGGAAAGGGCTCTCCTACGAGCAGTACTTC; j_call: TRBJ2-7; d_call: .; v_call: TRBV7-9; clone_size: many
cdr3_aa: CASTSPPERGNLYQETQYF; cdr3_nt: TGTGCCAGCACCTCACCCCCTGAGCGGGGGAACCTGTACCAAGAGACCCAGTACTTC; j_call: TRBJ2-5; d_call: TRBD2; v_call: TRBV12-3/TRBV12-4; clone_size: many
cdr3_aa: CASSLVAGRGGGYEQYF; cdr3_nt: TGTGCCAGCAGCTTGGTAGCGGGAAGGGGAGGAGGGTACGAACAGTACTTC; j_call: TRBJ2-7; d_call: TRBD2; v_call: TRBV5-4; clone_size: .
cdr3_aa: CASSEGQGLSGYTF; cdr3_nt: TGTGCCAGCAGTGAAGGGCAGGGCTTAAGTGGCTACACCTTC; j_call: TRBJ1-2; d_call: .; v_call: TRBV6-1; clone_size: once